Included here is one T cell receptor (beta chain) sequence, with context. Its antigen is still unknown. This sample was taken from a study of T cell responses to AZD1222 COVID-19 vaccine. Study outcomes and limitations: Just six or seven AZD1222 recipients tested seropositive at baseline. In all cases, repertoires were sampled only after the peak T cell response.

Profiling relied on immunoSEQ multiplex PCR, and the TCRdb table lists in-frame clones only, not all of them. The repertoire holds about 100,000 clones, roughly 89% seen once, with over 3% in the top ten. The source is an adult in good health. This sample comprised peripheral blood, obtained on day 0 of MenACWY control vaccination.

The CDR3 DNA reads as TGTGCCAGCAGCTTATCATTATCCTACGAGCAGTACTTC. Amino acids: CASSLSLSYEQYF. The genes are TRBV5-4 and TRBJ2-7; D uncertain. Deletions cut 2 bases from V and 1 base from J, with 7 bases between. The CDR3 has 13 amino acids. Germline lookup yields CDR1 SGHNT and CDR2 YYREEE (reference sequence). Filled out from reference TRBV5-4 and TRBJ2-7, the complete variable domain reads ETGVTQSPTHLIKTRGQQVTLRCSSQSGHNTVSWYQQALGQGPQFIFQYYREEENGRGNFPPRFSGLQFPNYSSELNVNALELDDSALYLCASSLSLSYEQYFGPGTRLTVT.